Listed here are 24 T cell receptor beta chains from one sample, sequenced in a study of early T cells in non-severe SARS-CoV-2 infection. TCRdb re-analysed the 5' RACE reads in MiXCR, keeping a single row per CDR3 protein. The table has tens of thousands of distinct CDR3 sequences, 5.4% seen once. The specimen was whole blood, collected at baseline. The receptors were sampled from an adult who was a healthcare worker with PCR-confirmed SARS-CoV-2 infection or an uninfected control (not recorded which).

The sample holds a few counts of this clonotype. The gene calls are TRBV28 and TRBJ2-3; 11 nucleotides agree with TRBD2. J gave up 2 bases and V 3 bases, and 4 bases lay outside the gene matches. Germline V CDR1 and CDR2: MDHEN, SYDVKM. The CDR3 runs to 16 residues. The CDR3 DNA reads as TGTGCCAGCAGTTTGACTAGCGGGACCTTCACAGATACGCAGTATTTT. Protein product: CASSLTSGTFTDTQYF. Together with reference TRBV28 and TRBJ2-3, the CDR3 gives the full variable domain: DVKVTQSSRYLVKRTGEKVFLECVQDMDHENMFWYRQDPGLGLRLIYFSYDVKMKEKGDIPEGYSVSREKKERFSLILESASTNQTSMYLCASSLTSGTFTDTQYFGPGTRLTVL.

This clonotype was picked up many times. The chain carries TRBV3-1 and TRBJ2-3; unclear D gene. The CDR3 length is 14 residues. CDR1 and CDR2 from the germline V gene are LGHDT and YNNKEL (reference sequence). V lost 4 bases, J lost 3 bases, and 11 bases lay in between. This chain's CDR3 is CASSLPGLTDTQYF. The DNA for the CDR3 is TGTGCCAGCAGCCTCCCAGGCTTGACAGATACGCAGTATTTT.

This clonotype was observed at least ten times. This chain joins TRBV6-1 and TRBJ2-7; 11 bases fit TRBD2. The trim removed 4 bases at V and 2 bases at J, leaving 4 bases unmatched. The CDR3 is 15 amino acids. Germline assignment: CDR1 MNHNS and CDR2 SASEGT. CDR3 DNA: TGTGCCAGCAGTGCCGGGACTAGCGGACCCTACGAGCAGTACTTC. Its translation is CASSAGTSGPYEQYF.

This clonotype has at least ten counts. The rearrangement uses TRBV28 and TRBJ2-7; possibly TRBD2 for D (5 bases). Germline values: CDR1 MDHEN, CDR2 SYDVKM. Deletions cut 3 bases from V and 3 bases from J, with 15 bases between. The CDR3 has 15 amino acids. The chain's CDR3 is CASSFAARGGYEQYF. CDR3 DNA sequence: TGTGCCAGCAGTTTCGCAGCGCGAGGAGGCTACGAGCAGTACTTC.

This clonotype ranks as medium-sized. V and J are TRBV30 and TRBJ2-2; 7 nucleotides align to TRBD2. The CDR3 consists of 15 residues. Per germline, CDR1 GTSNPN and CDR2 SVGIG (reference sequence). V lost 2 bases to trimming and J lost 3 bases; unmatched junction nucleotides: 6. CDR3 nucleotides: TGTGCCTGGAGTCCAGCGGGGTGGGACACCGGGGAGCTGTTTTTT. Amino acids: CAWSPAGWDTGELFF.

In this sample, this clonotype turned up many times. This rearrangement joins TRBV28 to TRBJ1-4; no clear D gene. The CDR3 is made up of 12 amino acids. With 7 bases removed from V and 7 bases from J, the gap between germline ends came to 10 bases. Germline-derived CDR1 and CDR2 are MDHEN and SYDVKM. DNA for the CDR3: TGTGCCAGCACCTCAAGGTCTGAAAAACTGTTTTTT. Its protein is CASTSRSEKLFF.

This clonotype was seen a few times. The chain couples TRBV18 to TRBJ1-6; D is unclear. The ends were cut back, 2 bases at V and 6 bases at J, with 8 bases in the middle. The length of the CDR3 is 14 residues. Germline V gene sequence: CDR1 KGHSH, CDR2 LQKENI. The CDR3 region is CASSPAAANSPLHF. Here the CDR3 DNA reads TGTGCCAGCTCACCAGCGGCAGCTAATTCACCCCTCCACTTT.

This clonotype appeared many times. This chain joins TRBV4-1 and TRBJ2-2; D remains ambiguous. The CDR3 is 13 amino acids. Germline V gene sequence: CDR1 MGHRA, CDR2 YSYEKL. V was cut by 4 bases and J by 8 bases, with 11 bases left in between. This CDR3 is CASSLKLLGELFF. The CDR3, as DNA: TGCGCCAGCAGCCTTAAATTGTTAGGGGAGCTGTTTTTT.

This clonotype was seen repeatedly, ten times or more. The chain carries TRBV20-1 and TRBJ2-2, with 11 bases identical to TRBD2. V lost 4 bases to trimming and J lost 4 bases; unmatched junction nucleotides: 2. CDR1 is DFQATT and CDR2 is SNEGSKA in the germline V gene (reference sequence). This CDR3 is 14 amino acids long. CDR3 region: CSAISGGGTGELFF. The CDR3 coding sequence is TGCAGTGCTATTAGCGGGGGGGGCACCGGGGAGCTGTTTTTT.

This clonotype was seen at least ten times. The chain joins TRBV15 to TRBJ1-5; TRBD1 is a possible D gene (5 bases). Per the germline V gene, CDR1 is LNHNV and CDR2 is YYDKDF (reference sequence). The V end was cut by 1 base, the J end by 1 base, with 8 bases between. The CDR3 sequence is 15 residues long. In nucleotides, the CDR3 is TGTGCCACCAGCAGAGGGGGGTTCAGCAATCAGCCCCAGCATTTT. This sequence encodes CATSRGGFSNQPQHF.

This clonotype was observed a handful of times. The chain is built from TRBV5-5 and TRBJ1-1; unclear D gene. Germline assignment: CDR1 SGHKS and CDR2 YYEKEE (reference sequence). The V and J ends lost 0 bases and 0 bases respectively, with 9 bases between them. This CDR3 comprises 15 residues. The CDR3 loop reads CASSLGPVMNTEAFF. The CDR3 nucleotides are TGTGCCAGCAGCTTGGGTCCGGTCATGAACACTGAAGCTTTCTTT. Combining the CDR3 with reference TRBV5-5 and TRBJ1-1 gives the whole variable domain DAGVTQSPTHLIKTRGQQVTLRCSPISGHKSVSWYQQVLGQGPQFIFQYYEKEERGRGNFPDRFSARQFPNYSSELNVNALLLGDSALYLCASSLGPVMNTEAFFGQGTRLTVV.

This clonotype appeared a few times. The chain is built from TRBV20-1 and TRBJ2-1; TRBD2 aligns across 11 bases. Germline V gene data show CDR1 as DFQATT and CDR2 as SNEGSKA (reference sequence). The length of the CDR3 is 14 residues. The V and J ends lost 4 bases and 14 bases, in that order; junction bases with no gene match: 13. The CDR3 spells CSAKRLAGQGLEFF. The DNA for the CDR3 is TGCAGTGCTAAAAGACTAGCGGGACAAGGCCTGGAGTTCTTC.

This clonotype was counted only a few times. The chain couples TRBV20-1 to TRBJ2-7, with TRBD2 identical over 7 bases. Germline CDR1 is DFQATT and CDR2 is SNEGSKA (reference sequence). V lost 5 bases, J lost 2 bases, and 6 bases stayed unmatched. This CDR3 contains 13 residues. The CDR3 sequence is CSAGRGRTYEQYF. The DNA of the CDR3 is TGCAGTGCTGGGAGGGGCCGTACCTACGAGCAGTACTTC.

At least ten counts were recorded for this clonotype. The V call is TRBV28, the J call TRBJ2-1; a possible D gene is TRBD2 (5 bases). Trimming took off 4 bases at V and 2 bases at J, with 15 bases between the two ends. This CDR3 comprises 16 residues. Germline V gene lookup returns CDR1 MDHEN and CDR2 SYDVKM. The CDR3 reads CASSSGVGFTYNEQFF. As DNA, the CDR3 is TGTGCCAGCAGTTCCGGGGTGGGGTTTACCTACAATGAGCAGTTCTTC.

The table lists this clonotype with a few counts. This sequence joins TRBV25-1 and TRBJ2-3, with TRBD2 matching over 7 bases. V was pared by 3 bases and J by 1 base, with 10 bases of the junction left unmatched. Germline CDR1 is MGHDK and CDR2 is SYGVNS. This CDR3 contains 17 residues. The CDR3 DNA follows: TGTGCCAGCAGTGAGGCGGGAGCTGACTTTGGCACAGATACGCAGTATTTT. Its translation is CASSEAGADFGTDTQYF.

This clonotype appeared many times. The chain employs TRBV30 and TRBJ2-7; D tentatively fits TRBD1 or TRBD2 (6 bases each). CDR3 length: 13 residues. The germline V and J ends were trimmed by 6 bases and 6 bases, with 18 bases remaining between them. Per the germline V gene, CDR1 is GTSNPN and CDR2 is SVGIG (reference sequence). This CDR3 is CACRIKGGPEQYF. The CDR3 coding sequence is TGTGCCTGCAGGATAAAGGGGGGCCCCGAGCAGTACTTC.

This clonotype was counted at least ten times. Here the CDR3 reads CATSAQGDADTQYF. The DNA for the CDR3 is TGTGCCACCAGTGCTCAGGGAGACGCAGATACGCAGTATTTT. The genes are TRBV24-1 and TRBJ2-3; D tentatively reads TRBD1 or TRBD2 (5 bases each). V lost 5 bases and J 4 bases, leaving 12 bases between the germline ends. CDR3 length: 14 residues. Germline assignment: CDR1 KGHDR and CDR2 SFDVKD.

This clonotype occurred many times. The chain combines TRBV9 with TRBJ2-1, with D maybe TRBD2 (5 bases). The V end was cut by 0 bases, the J end by 6 bases, with 7 bases between. There are 13 residues in the CDR3. Germline CDR1 reads SGDLS; CDR2 reads YYNGEE. Written as DNA, the CDR3 is TGTGCCAGCAGCGTAGAACTAGGCAATGAGCAGTTCTTC. Protein product: CASSVELGNEQFF. The whole variable domain, remainder taken from reference TRBV9 and TRBJ2-1, is DSGVTQTPKHLITATGQRVTLRCSPRSGDLSVYWYQQSLDQGLQFLIQYYNGEERAKGNILERFSAQQFPDLHSELNLSSLELGDSALYFCASSVELGNEQFFGPGTRLTVL.

This clonotype was picked up a small number of times. The chain recombines TRBV5-4 with TRBJ2-3, with D possibly matching TRBD2 (5 bases). Germline CDR1 is SGHNT and CDR2 is YYREEE (reference sequence). Deletions cut 2 bases from V and 2 bases from J, with 9 bases between. The CDR3 spans 14 residues. The CDR3 DNA is TGTGCCAGCAGCTTTGAGCGGCCCACAGATACGCAGTATTTT. Translated, it gives CASSFERPTDTQYF.

The table lists this clonotype with many counts. The V and J genes are TRBV9 and TRBJ2-3; D might be TRBD2 (6 bases). The ends were cut back, 0 bases at V and 2 bases at J, with 10 bases in the middle. There are 15 residues in the CDR3. Germline lookup yields CDR1 SGDLS and CDR2 YYNGEE. CDR3 in DNA: TGTGCCAGCAGCGTAGGGGCTAGCGACACAGATACGCAGTATTTT. Its translation: CASSVGASDTDTQYF.

This clonotype has a count of ten or more. The chain couples TRBV5-5 to TRBJ2-1; 10 nucleotides line up with TRBD2. Germline values: CDR1 SGHKS, CDR2 YYEKEE (reference sequence). The V gene end was trimmed by 4 bases and the J gene end by 2 bases; junction bases not matched to a gene: 6. The CDR3 has 16 residues. The CDR3, as DNA: TGTGCCAGCAGCCTGAGCAGCGGGAGGGCCTACAATGAGCAGTTCTTC. Encoded protein: CASSLSSGRAYNEQFF.

The rearrangement joins TRBV24-1 to TRBJ2-2; TRBD2 aligns across 8 bases. V lost 4 bases and J lost 6; bases outside the gene matches: 12. This CDR3 has 17 amino acids. CDR1 and CDR2 from the germline V gene are KGHDR and SFDVKD. Here the CDR3 reads CATSDPGLAIGAGELFF. CDR3 DNA: TGTGCCACCAGTGACCCCGGACTAGCTATAGGGGCCGGGGAGCTGTTTTTT.

This clonotype was counted between two and nine times. V and J are TRBV7-9 and TRBJ2-5, with 8 bases aligning to TRBD1. V gave up 0 bases and J gave up 5 bases; unmatched junction bases: 2. Germline CDR1 SEHNR, CDR2 FQNEAQ (reference sequence). The CDR3 has 14 amino acids. The CDR3, as DNA: TGTGCCAGCAGCTTAGCGGACAGGGCGGAGACCCAGTACTTC. It encodes CASSLADRAETQYF.

This clonotype was recorded many times. The V call is TRBV4-1, the J call TRBJ2-7; 9 positions agree with TRBD2. The ends lost 0 bases at V and 7 bases at J; junction bases unmatched: 16. CDR1 MGHRA and CDR2 YSYEKL come from the germline V gene. CDR3 length equals 18 residues. The CDR3 sequence is CASSQDFRGTSTPSEQYF. The CDR3 DNA sequence: TGCGCCAGCAGCCAAGATTTTAGGGGGACTAGCACCCCGTCAGAGCAGTACTTC.